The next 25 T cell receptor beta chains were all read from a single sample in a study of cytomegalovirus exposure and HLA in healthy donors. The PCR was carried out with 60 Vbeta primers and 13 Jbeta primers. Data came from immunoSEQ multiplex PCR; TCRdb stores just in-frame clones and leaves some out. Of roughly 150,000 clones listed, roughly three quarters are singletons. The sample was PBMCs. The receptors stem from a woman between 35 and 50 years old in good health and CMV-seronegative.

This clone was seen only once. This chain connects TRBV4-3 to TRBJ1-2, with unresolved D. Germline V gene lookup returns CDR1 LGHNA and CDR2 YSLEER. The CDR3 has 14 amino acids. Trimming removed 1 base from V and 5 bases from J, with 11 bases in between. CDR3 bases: TGCGCCAGCAGCCAAGGTCCGGGTGCTTATGGCTACACCTTC. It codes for CASSQGPGAYGYTF.

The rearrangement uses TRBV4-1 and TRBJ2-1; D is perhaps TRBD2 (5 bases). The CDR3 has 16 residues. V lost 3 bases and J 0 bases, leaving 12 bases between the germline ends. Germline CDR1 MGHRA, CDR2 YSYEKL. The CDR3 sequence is CASSQGTRSSYNEQFF. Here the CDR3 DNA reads TGCGCCAGCAGCCAGGGTACTAGATCCTCCTACAATGAGCAGTTCTTC.

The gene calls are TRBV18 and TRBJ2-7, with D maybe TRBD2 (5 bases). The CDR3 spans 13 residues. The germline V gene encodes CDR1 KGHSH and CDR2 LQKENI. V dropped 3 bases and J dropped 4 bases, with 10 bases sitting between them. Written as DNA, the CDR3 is TGTGCCAGCTCACCTCCCAGCGGTTACGAGCAGTACTTC. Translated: CASSPPSGYEQYF.

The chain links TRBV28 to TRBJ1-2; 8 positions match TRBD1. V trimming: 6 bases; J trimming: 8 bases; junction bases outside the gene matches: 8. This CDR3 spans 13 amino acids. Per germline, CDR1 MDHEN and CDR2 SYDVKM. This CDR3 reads CASRFQGAQGYTF. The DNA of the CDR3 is TGTGCCAGCAGGTTCCAGGGGGCGCAGGGCTACACCTTC.

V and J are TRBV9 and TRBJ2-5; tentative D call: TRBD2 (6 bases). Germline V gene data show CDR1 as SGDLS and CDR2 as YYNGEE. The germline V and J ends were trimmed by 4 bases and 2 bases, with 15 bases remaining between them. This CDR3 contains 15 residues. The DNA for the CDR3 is TGTGCCAGCAGCCGGCGGGGTATCTTACAAGAGACCCAGTACTTC. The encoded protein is CASSRRGILQETQYF.

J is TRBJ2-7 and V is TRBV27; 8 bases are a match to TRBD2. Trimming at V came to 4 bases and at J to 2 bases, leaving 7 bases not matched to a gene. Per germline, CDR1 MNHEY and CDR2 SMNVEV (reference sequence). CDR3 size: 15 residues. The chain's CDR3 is CASSSGVAGPYEQYF. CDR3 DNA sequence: TGTGCCAGCAGTTCCGGGGTAGCGGGGCCCTACGAGCAGTACTTC.

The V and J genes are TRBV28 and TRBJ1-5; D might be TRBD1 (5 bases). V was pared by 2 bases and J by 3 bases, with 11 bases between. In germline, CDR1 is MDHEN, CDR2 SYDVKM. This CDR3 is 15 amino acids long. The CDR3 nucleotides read TGTGCCAGCAGTTTAATGAGACAGATCAATCAGCCCCAGCATTTT. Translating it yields CASSLMRQINQPQHF.

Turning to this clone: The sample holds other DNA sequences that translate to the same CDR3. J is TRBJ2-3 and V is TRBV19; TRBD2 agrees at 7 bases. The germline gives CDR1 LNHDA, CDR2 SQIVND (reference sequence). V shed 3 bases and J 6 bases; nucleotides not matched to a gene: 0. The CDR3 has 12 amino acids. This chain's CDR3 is CASSIGGDTQYF. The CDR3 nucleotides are TGTGCCAGTAGTATCGGGGGGGATACGCAGTATTTT. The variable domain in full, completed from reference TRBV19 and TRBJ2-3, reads DGGITQSPKYLFRKEGQNVTLSCEQNLNHDAMYWYRQDPGQGLRLIYYSQIVNDFQKGDIAEGYSVSREKKESFPLTVTSAQKNPTAFYLCASSIGGDTQYFGPGTRLTVL.

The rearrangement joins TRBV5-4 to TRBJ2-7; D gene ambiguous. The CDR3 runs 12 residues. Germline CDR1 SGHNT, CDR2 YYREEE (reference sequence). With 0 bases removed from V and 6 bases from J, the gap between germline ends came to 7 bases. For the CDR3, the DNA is TGTGCCAGCAGCTTGGTTGGGCGCGAGCAGTACTTC. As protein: CASSLVGREQYF.

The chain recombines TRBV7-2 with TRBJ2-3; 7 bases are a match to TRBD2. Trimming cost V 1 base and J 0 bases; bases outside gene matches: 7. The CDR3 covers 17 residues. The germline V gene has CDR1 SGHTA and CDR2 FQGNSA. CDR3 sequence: CASSLGGGDPSTDTQYF. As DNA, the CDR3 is TGTGCCAGCAGCTTAGGGGGGGGAGACCCTAGCACAGATACGCAGTATTTT. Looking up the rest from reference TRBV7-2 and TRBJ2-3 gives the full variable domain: GAGVSQSPSNKVTEKGKDVELRCDPISGHTALYWYRQSLGQGLEFLIYFQGNSAPDKSGLPSDRFSAERTGGSVSTLTIQRTQQEDSAVYLCASSLGGGDPSTDTQYFGPGTRLTVL.

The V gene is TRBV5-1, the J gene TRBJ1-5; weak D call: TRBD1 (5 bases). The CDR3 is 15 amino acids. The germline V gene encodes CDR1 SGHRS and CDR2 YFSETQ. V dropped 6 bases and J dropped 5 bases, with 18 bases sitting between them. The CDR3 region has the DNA TGCGCCAGCACATTGTCGGGGGGTAGAGATCAGCCCCAGCATTTT. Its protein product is CASTLSGGRDQPQHF.

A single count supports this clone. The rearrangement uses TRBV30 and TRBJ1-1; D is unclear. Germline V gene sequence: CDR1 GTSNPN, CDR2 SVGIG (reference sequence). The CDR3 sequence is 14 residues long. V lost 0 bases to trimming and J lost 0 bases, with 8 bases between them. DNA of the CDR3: TGTGCCTGGAGTGTATTCAGGTTGAACACTGAAGCTTTCTTT. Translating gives CAWSVFRLNTEAFF.

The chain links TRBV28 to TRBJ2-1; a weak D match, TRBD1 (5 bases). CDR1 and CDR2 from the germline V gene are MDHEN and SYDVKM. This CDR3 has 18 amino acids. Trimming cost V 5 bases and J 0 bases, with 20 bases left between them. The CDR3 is CASSHPQGAPDSYNEQFF. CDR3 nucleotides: TGTGCCAGCAGTCACCCCCAAGGGGCCCCAGACTCCTACAATGAGCAGTTCTTC.

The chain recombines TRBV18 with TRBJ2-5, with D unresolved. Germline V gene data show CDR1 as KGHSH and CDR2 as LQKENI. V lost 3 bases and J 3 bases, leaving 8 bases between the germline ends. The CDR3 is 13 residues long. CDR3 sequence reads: CASSPGTKETQYF. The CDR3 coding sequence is TGTGCCAGCTCACCGGGCACCAAAGAGACCCAGTACTTC.

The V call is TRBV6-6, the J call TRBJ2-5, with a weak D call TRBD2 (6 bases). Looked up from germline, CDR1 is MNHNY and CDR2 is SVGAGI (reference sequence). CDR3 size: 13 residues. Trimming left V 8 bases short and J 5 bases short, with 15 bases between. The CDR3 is CASRVSGMETQYF. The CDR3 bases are TGTGCCAGCCGAGTTAGCGGTATGGAGACCCAGTACTTC.

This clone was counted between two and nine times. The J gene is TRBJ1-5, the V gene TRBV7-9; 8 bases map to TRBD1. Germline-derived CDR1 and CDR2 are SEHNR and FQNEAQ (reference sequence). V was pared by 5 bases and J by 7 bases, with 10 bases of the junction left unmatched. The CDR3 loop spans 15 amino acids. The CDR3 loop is CASSPLAGGLQPQHF. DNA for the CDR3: TGTGCCAGCAGCCCGCTGGCAGGGGGCTTACAGCCCCAGCATTTT.

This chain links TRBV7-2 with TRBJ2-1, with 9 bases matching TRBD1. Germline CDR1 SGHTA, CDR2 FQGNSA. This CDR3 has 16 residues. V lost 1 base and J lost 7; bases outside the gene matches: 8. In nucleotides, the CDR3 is TGTGCCAGCAGCTTAGGAGGACAGGGGCATAGGAATGAGCAGTTCTTC. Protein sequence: CASSLGGQGHRNEQFF.

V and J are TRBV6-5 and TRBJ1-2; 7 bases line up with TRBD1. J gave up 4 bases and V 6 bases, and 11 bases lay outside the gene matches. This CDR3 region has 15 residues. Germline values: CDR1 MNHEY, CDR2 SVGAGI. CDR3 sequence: CASSRAGTAIYGYTF. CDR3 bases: TGTGCCAGCAGCCGGGCGGGGACAGCCATCTATGGCTACACCTTC.

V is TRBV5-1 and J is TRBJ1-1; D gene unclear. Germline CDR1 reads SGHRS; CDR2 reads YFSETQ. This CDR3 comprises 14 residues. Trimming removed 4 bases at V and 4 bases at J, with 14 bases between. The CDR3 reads CASSPGGEITEAFF. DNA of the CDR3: TGCGCCAGCAGCCCCGGAGGCGAGATCACTGAAGCTTTCTTT.

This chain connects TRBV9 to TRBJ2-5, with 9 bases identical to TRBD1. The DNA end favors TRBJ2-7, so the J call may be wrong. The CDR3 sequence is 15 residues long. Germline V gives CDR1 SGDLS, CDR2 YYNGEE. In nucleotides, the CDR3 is TGTGCCAGCAGCGTAGGTGGGACAGGGCCCTACGAGCAGTACTTC. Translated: CASSVGGTGPYEQYF.

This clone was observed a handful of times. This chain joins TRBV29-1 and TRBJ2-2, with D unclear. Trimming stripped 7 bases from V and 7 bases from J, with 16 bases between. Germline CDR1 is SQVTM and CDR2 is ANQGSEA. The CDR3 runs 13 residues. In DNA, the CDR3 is TGCAGCGCGACTCGAGATAGGAGCGGGGAGCTGTTTTTT. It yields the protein CSATRDRSGELFF.

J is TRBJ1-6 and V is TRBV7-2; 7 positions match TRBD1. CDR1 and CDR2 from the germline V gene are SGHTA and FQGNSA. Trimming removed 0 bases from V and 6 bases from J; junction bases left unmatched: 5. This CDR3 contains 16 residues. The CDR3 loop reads CASSLAPTGSNSPLHF. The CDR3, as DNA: TGTGCCAGCAGCTTAGCGCCGACAGGGAGTAATTCACCCCTCCACTTT.

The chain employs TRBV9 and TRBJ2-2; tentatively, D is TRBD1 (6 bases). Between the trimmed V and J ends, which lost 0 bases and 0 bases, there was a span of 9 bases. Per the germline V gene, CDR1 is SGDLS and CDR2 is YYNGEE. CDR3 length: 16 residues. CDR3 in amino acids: CASSVAGHANTGELFF. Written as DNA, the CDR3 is TGTGCCAGCAGCGTAGCGGGACACGCGAACACCGGGGAGCTGTTTTTT.

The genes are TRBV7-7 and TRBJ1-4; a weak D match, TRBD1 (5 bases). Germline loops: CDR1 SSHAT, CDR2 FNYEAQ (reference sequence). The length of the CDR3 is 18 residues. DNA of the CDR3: TGTGATGCGTACTGGCGGCAGAGTGAAGGGGTCCCTAATGAAAAACTGTTTTTT. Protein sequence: CDAYWRQSEGVPNEKLFF.

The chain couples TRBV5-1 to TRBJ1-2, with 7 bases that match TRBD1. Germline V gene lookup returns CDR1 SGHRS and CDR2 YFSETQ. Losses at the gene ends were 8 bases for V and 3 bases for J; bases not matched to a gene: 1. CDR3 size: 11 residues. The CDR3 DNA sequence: TGCGCCAGTGGGACAGACTATGGCTACACCTTC. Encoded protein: CASGTDYGYTF.